These 17 T cell receptor beta chains originate from one sample sequenced in a study of response to subunit inactivated influenza vaccine. TCRdb reprocessed the RT-PCR reads with MiXCR, giving one entry per CDR3 protein. The table lists about 500,000 distinct CDR3 sequences, around 7.7% of them singletons. The sample in question was PBMCs from blood, obtained around 2 years after vaccination. The origin of the receptors is a man aged 50 to 69 who received an inactivated influenza vaccine.

This clonotype has just a few counts. The chain joins TRBV20-1 to TRBJ2-5, with D hard to call. V was cut by 3 bases and J by 5 bases, with 13 bases left in between. Germline V gene data show CDR1 as DFQATT and CDR2 as SNEGSKA (reference sequence). The CDR3 is 13 residues long. The CDR3 loop is CSARAPLVETQYF. Here the CDR3 DNA reads TGCAGTGCTAGGGCACCTTTGGTGGAGACCCAGTACTTC.

This clonotype was detected ten times or more. The chain links TRBV9 to TRBJ2-7, with TRBD2 identical over 7 bases. Looked up from germline, CDR1 is SGDLS and CDR2 is YYNGEE. V lost 5 bases to trimming and J lost 3 bases; unmatched junction nucleotides: 5. This CDR3 has 13 amino acids. DNA of the CDR3: TGTGCCAGCAGTCGGTCTAGCGGCTACGAGCAGTACTTC. This translates into CASSRSSGYEQYF.

This clonotype was counted a few times. The chain couples TRBV20-1 to TRBJ2-3; TRBD2 aligns across 9 bases. CDR3 length equals 16 residues. Germline V lookup: CDR1 DFQATT, CDR2 SNEGSKA (reference sequence). After removal of 5 bases from V and 6 bases from J, the junction contained 15 bases not matched to a gene. The CDR3 loop is CSAGAYRKREADTQYF. CDR3 nucleotides: TGCAGTGCTGGTGCTTATCGTAAGCGGGAGGCCGATACGCAGTATTTT.

This clonotype was recorded a few times. The chain combines TRBV20-1 with TRBJ1-5; D uncertain. There are 12 residues in the CDR3. Deletions cut 3 bases from V and 6 bases from J, with 9 bases between. CDR1 and CDR2 from the germline V gene are DFQATT and SNEGSKA (reference sequence). Here the CDR3 reads CSASYLSQPQHF. CDR3 coding DNA: TGCAGTGCTAGTTACTTGAGTCAGCCCCAGCATTTT.

This clonotype came up many times. J is TRBJ1-5 and V is TRBV6-4; D unresolved. This CDR3 has 13 residues. The V gene's germline CDR1 is MRHNA and CDR2 SNTAGT. Trimming took off 4 bases at V and 9 bases at J, with 13 bases between the two ends. The DNA for the CDR3 is TGTGCCAGCAGTGCCAGCCCCGGAGGGCCCCAGCATTTT. This sequence encodes CASSASPGGPQHF.

This clonotype was recorded a few times. CDR3 nucleotide sequence: TGTGCCAGCAGCCCAGGGACACCTGATCAGCCCCAGCATTTT. This encodes CASSPGTPDQPQHF. The chain employs TRBV7-8 and TRBJ1-5; D is perhaps TRBD1 (6 bases). CDR3 length equals 14 residues. The germline gives CDR1 SGHVS, CDR2 FQNEAQ. V was clipped by 5 bases and J by 5 bases, with 13 bases between them.

The chain employs TRBV29-1 and TRBJ2-1; 7 bases fit TRBD1. Trimming at V came to 6 bases and at J to 2 bases, leaving 7 bases not matched to a gene. CDR1 and CDR2 (germline): SQVTM, ANQGSEA. The CDR3 has 14 residues. The CDR3 DNA reads TGCAGCGTCATCCGGGACAGCACCTACAATGAGCAGTTCTTC. Its translation is CSVIRDSTYNEQFF.

The table lists this clonotype with many counts. The chain joins TRBV10-3 to TRBJ2-3, with TRBD2 matching 7 bases. Germline-derived CDR1 and CDR2 are ENHRY and SYGVKD. This CDR3 has 15 amino acids. Trimming at V came to 3 bases and at J to 4 bases, leaving 7 bases not matched to a gene. The CDR3 here is CAISEGTAGADTQYF. The CDR3 nucleotides are TGTGCCATCAGTGAAGGGACCGCGGGGGCAGATACGCAGTATTTT.

The chain employs TRBV7-2 and TRBJ1-1, with D unclear. The ends were cut back, 6 bases at V and 1 base at J, with 9 bases in the middle. Germline V CDR1 and CDR2: SGHTA, FQGNSA. This CDR3 comprises 13 residues. Here the CDR3 reads CASSFKSNTEAFF. CDR3 DNA: TGTGCCAGCAGTTTCAAGTCGAACACTGAAGCTTTCTTT.

The rearrangement uses TRBV3-1 and TRBJ2-1; 8 bases agree with TRBD2. CDR1 is LGHDT, CDR2 YNNKEL, per germline (reference sequence). The CDR3 length is 14 residues. The junction had 2 bases not matched to a gene; V was cut back by 7 bases and J by 0 bases. The DNA of the CDR3 is TGTGCCAGCAATCGGGGGGGCTCCTACAATGAGCAGTTCTTC. It codes for CASNRGGSYNEQFF.

The gene calls are TRBV11-2 and TRBJ2-6; D gene ambiguous. Germline V CDR1 and CDR2: SGHAT, FQNNGV. This CDR3 comprises 15 residues. Trimming stripped 5 bases from V and 0 bases from J, with 8 bases between. DNA of the CDR3: TGTGCCAGCAGCCCCGTGGCCTCTGGGGCCAACGTCCTGACTTTC. Translation: CASSPVASGANVLTF.

This chain links TRBV7-2 with TRBJ1-2; 11 bases line up with TRBD1. In germline, CDR1 is SGHTA, CDR2 FQGNSA. This CDR3 has 16 residues. V trimming: 5 bases; J trimming: 3 bases; junction bases outside the gene matches: 8. CDR3 DNA sequence: TGTGCCAGCAGCACTCGGACAGGGGGCACGTACTATGGCTACACCTTC. Its protein product is CASSTRTGGTYYGYTF.

This clonotype appeared a few times. The V gene is TRBV20-1, the J gene TRBJ2-7; TRBD2 is a possible D gene (7 bases). Germline assignment: CDR1 DFQATT and CDR2 SNEGSKA (reference sequence). V dropped 3 bases and J dropped 0 bases, with 12 bases sitting between them. The CDR3 is 14 amino acids. CDR3 coding DNA: TGCAGTGCTAGCCGGGGGGCCGCCTCCTACGAGCAGTACTTC. Protein sequence: CSASRGAASYEQYF.

This clonotype occurred a few times. This rearrangement joins TRBV18 to TRBJ2-3; D perhaps matches TRBD2 (6 bases). There are 15 residues in the CDR3. V was trimmed by 3 bases and J by 4 bases, leaving 14 bases between them. In germline, CDR1 is KGHSH, CDR2 LQKENI. The CDR3 loop is CASSPGIGEADTQYF. For the CDR3, the DNA is TGTGCCAGCTCACCGGGTATCGGGGAGGCAGATACGCAGTATTTT.

This clonotype was detected a few times. This chain uses TRBV9 with TRBJ2-1; 7 bases match TRBD1. The germline gives CDR1 SGDLS, CDR2 YYNGEE. The V and J ends lost 2 bases and 3 bases, in that order; junction bases with no gene match: 5. The CDR3 is 15 residues long. CDR3 protein: CASSVQDRIYNEQFF. In nucleotides, the CDR3 is TGTGCCAGCAGCGTCCAGGACAGGATCTACAATGAGCAGTTCTTC.

CDR3 loop: CASSQPRDYLNTGELFF. The CDR3 nucleotides are TGCGCCAGCAGCCAACCCCGGGACTACCTGAACACCGGGGAGCTGTTTTTT. The rearrangement joins TRBV4-3 to TRBJ2-2, with 7 bases aligning to TRBD2. Trimming at V came to 2 bases and at J to 1 base, leaving 7 bases not matched to a gene. The CDR3 sequence is 17 residues long. Germline V gene sequence: CDR1 LGHNA, CDR2 YSLEER.

The CDR3 reads CGGLLEGVKETQYF. The CDR3 DNA sequence: TGTGGGGGGCTTCTAGAGGGGGTCAAAGAGACCCAGTACTTC. The V call is TRBV7-9, the J call TRBJ2-5; maybe TRBD1 (6 bases). From germline, CDR1 is SEHNR and CDR2 FQNEAQ (reference sequence). CDR3 length: 14 residues.